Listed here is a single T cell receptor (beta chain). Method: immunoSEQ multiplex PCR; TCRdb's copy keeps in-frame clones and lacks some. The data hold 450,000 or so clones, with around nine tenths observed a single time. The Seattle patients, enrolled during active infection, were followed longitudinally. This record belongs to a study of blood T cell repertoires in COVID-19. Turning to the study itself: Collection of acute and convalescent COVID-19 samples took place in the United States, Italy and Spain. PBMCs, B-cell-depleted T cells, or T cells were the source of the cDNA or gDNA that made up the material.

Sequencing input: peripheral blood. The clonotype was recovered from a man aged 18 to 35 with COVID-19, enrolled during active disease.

In DNA, the CDR3 is TGTGCCAGCAGGCCACGAACAGGCCAGAAACTGTTTTTT. This translates into CASRPRTGQKLFF. This chain links TRBV3-1 (or the pseudogene TRBV3-2) with TRBJ1-4, with D perhaps TRBD1 (5 bases). Germline V gene lookup returns CDR1 LGHDT and CDR2 YNNKEL (reference sequence). V lost 6 bases to trimming and J lost 11 bases, with 16 bases between them. CDR3 length equals 13 residues.